This T cell receptor (beta chain) was identified in a study of CXCR3-negative and CXCR3-positive naive CD8 T cells. Whole-study findings and limits: The study inferred TCR strength from TRB CDR3 properties and found comparable surface CD5 between naive subsets.

Germline CDR1 LGHNA, CDR2 YSLEER. The CDR3 length is 15 residues. Comment on this clonotype: Its antigen is unidentified.

Sorts that each held 300,000 or so cells were run in triplicate for every CD8+ T cell subset. Each TRB cDNA library was prepared by 5' RACE (with UMI labels). No DNA is given; TCRdb re-called the 5' RACE reads and lists each CDR3 protein once. The data include some 130,000 distinct CDR3 sequences; the top ten clones carry 0.45% to 0.55%. Sequenced input: naive CXCR3- CD8+ T cells from blood. The subset: CD45RO-CCR7+CD27+CD95- naive CD8+ T cells lacking CXCR3 (TNR3-). The source of this sequence is a human donor in good health. Some clones in this sample may be carry-over from other donors' samples. V is TRBV4-3 and J is TRBJ2-4; TCRdb gives TRBD1 as the D gene, but with no DNA this cannot be confirmed. The CDR3 sequence is CASSPTGDPKNIQYF.